The 15 T cell receptor beta chains in this list originate from one sample, sequenced in a study of blood T cell repertoires in COVID-19. Repertoires were generated with immunoSEQ multiplex PCR, while TCRdb's copy carries only in-frame clones and drops some. The sample holds 240,000 or so clones, roughly nine tenths seen once. Sequences were obtained from peripheral blood. These receptors came from a man aged 55-75 years with acute or convalescent COVID-19.

This clone has only one observation. The genes are TRBV30 and TRBJ1-5; D is uncertain. There are 12 residues in the CDR3. V was clipped by 1 base and J by 7 bases, with 8 bases between them. The V gene's germline CDR1 is GTSNPN and CDR2 SVGIG (reference sequence). CDR3 sequence: CAWSGGEQPQHF. CDR3 nucleotide sequence: TGTGCCTGGAGTGGAGGAGAACAGCCCCAGCATTTT.

The chain carries TRBV27 and TRBJ2-1; perhaps TRBD2 as D (5 bases). The CDR3 is 15 residues long. Trimming pared 0 bases from V and 0 bases from J, leaving 6 bases between. The germline V gene encodes CDR1 MNHEY and CDR2 SMNVEV (reference sequence). As DNA, the CDR3 is TGTGCCAGCAGTTTATCAGCGGCCTCCTACAATGAGCAGTTCTTC. As protein: CASSLSAASYNEQFF.

This clone was counted only a few times. The J gene is TRBJ1-6, the V gene TRBV3-1 (or the pseudogene TRBV3-2); TRBD1 aligns across 10 bases. The CDR3 is 14 amino acids. CDR1 is LGHDT, CDR2 YNNKEL, per germline (reference sequence). V shed 5 bases and J 10 bases; nucleotides not matched to a gene: 5. The CDR3 is CASSVGTGASPLHF. CDR3 nucleotide sequence: TGTGCCAGCAGCGTAGGGACAGGGGCATCACCCCTCCACTTT.

The V and J genes are TRBV28 and TRBJ1-3; no firm D call. V gave up 5 bases and J gave up 4 bases, with 18 bases separating them. The CDR3 loop spans 16 amino acids. Germline CDR1 reads MDHEN; CDR2 reads SYDVKM. CDR3 sequence (DNA): TGTGCCAGCAGTGCCTCAGTGGGTGCCGGGGGAAACACCATATATTTT. Its protein is CASSASVGAGGNTIYF.

The V and J genes are TRBV7-8 and TRBJ1-5; a weak D match, TRBD1 (6 bases). CDR3 length: 16 amino acids. The germline V gene has CDR1 SGHVS and CDR2 FQNEAQ. The ends were cut back, 1 base at V and 2 bases at J, with 12 bases in the middle. CDR3 sequence (DNA): TGTGCCAGCAGCTTAGATGGGGGGGCAGGCAATCAGCCCCAGCATTTT. This sequence encodes CASSLDGGAGNQPQHF.

J is TRBJ1-5 and V is TRBV28; D is unclear. The CDR3 has 15 amino acids. Germline V gene data show CDR1 as MDHEN and CDR2 as SYDVKM. V was cut by 3 bases and J by 0 bases, with 9 bases left in between. The CDR3 sequence: CASSLRQSSNQPQHF. CDR3 coding DNA: TGTGCCAGCAGTTTGAGGCAGAGTAGCAATCAGCCCCAGCATTTT. The whole variable domain, remainder taken from reference TRBV28 and TRBJ1-5, is DVKVTQSSRYLVKRTGEKVFLECVQDMDHENMFWYRQDPGLGLRLIYFSYDVKMKEKGDIPEGYSVSREKKERFSLILESASTNQTSMYLCASSLRQSSNQPQHFGDGTRLSIL.

This chain joins TRBV5-1 and TRBJ2-7; the match to TRBD2 covers 7 bases. CDR1 is SGHRS and CDR2 is YFSETQ in the germline V gene. This CDR3 has 15 amino acids. V lost 1 base, J lost 3 bases, and 7 bases stayed unmatched. Here the CDR3 DNA reads TGCGCCAGCAGCTTGCTAGCTAGCGGTCTCTACGAGCAGTACTTC. It encodes CASSLLASGLYEQYF.

This sequence joins TRBV12-3 or TRBV12-4 and TRBJ1-1; D unclear. The CDR3 has 13 amino acids. V gave up 5 bases and J gave up 3 bases, with 10 bases separating them. CDR3 DNA: TGTGCCAGCAGTACGGGGTTCGACACTGAAGCTTTCTTT. Translated: CASSTGFDTEAFF.

This chain uses TRBV28 with TRBJ2-2, with D perhaps matching TRBD2 (6 bases). The CDR3 totals 15 residues. Germline CDR1 MDHEN, CDR2 SYDVKM. V lost 4 bases and J lost 6, with 15 bases in between. For the CDR3, the DNA is TGTGCCAGCAGTTACCCCGGCCGGGAGCCCGGGGAGCTGTTTTTT. Translation: CASSYPGREPGELFF.

The chain recombines TRBV28 with TRBJ2-7, with 7 nucleotides matching TRBD2. The CDR3 covers 13 residues. J was trimmed by 2 bases and V by 7 bases; bases with no gene match: 5. CDR1 is MDHEN and CDR2 is SYDVKM in the germline V gene. Here the CDR3 reads CASNPSGTYEQYF. The DNA of the CDR3 is TGTGCCAGCAACCCAAGCGGGACCTACGAGCAGTACTTC.

The chain couples TRBV10-3 to TRBJ1-2; D is perhaps TRBD1 (6 bases). Germline CDR1 is ENHRY and CDR2 is SYGVKD. The ends were cut back, 11 bases at V and 8 bases at J, with 15 bases in the middle. The CDR3 loop spans 11 amino acids. The CDR3 DNA is TGTGCCGGACGGGGGGCTCAAGGCTACACCTTC. Its protein product is CAGRGAQGYTF.

The chain employs TRBV11-3 and TRBJ2-2, with 8 bases fitting TRBD2. Germline CDR1 and CDR2: SGHNT and YENEEA. The CDR3 sequence is 17 residues long. J lost 5 bases, V lost 1 base, and 9 bases had no gene match. The CDR3 loop reads CASSLAGGGRITGELFF. The CDR3 DNA sequence: TGTGCCAGCAGCTTAGCGGGAGGCGGGAGGATTACCGGGGAGCTGTTTTTT.

V gene TRBV6-1 combines with J gene TRBJ1-2; a weak D match, TRBD1 (5 bases). CDR1 is MNHNS, CDR2 SASEGT, per germline. The CDR3 consists of 13 residues. Trimming cost V 3 bases and J 1 base, with 6 bases left between them. The CDR3 DNA sequence: TGTGCCAGCAGTGAGACAGTTAACTATGGCTACACCTTC. Translation gives CASSETVNYGYTF.

The chain uses TRBV19 and TRBJ2-3; 10 positions match TRBD2. Looked up from germline, CDR1 is LNHDA and CDR2 is SQIVND (reference sequence). The CDR3 extends over 14 amino acids. Trimming took 8 bases from V and 5 from J; bases not matched to a gene: 7. The CDR3 region has the DNA TGTGCCAGTGGGGGGGCTAGCGGGAGAGATACGCAGTATTTT. It codes for CASGGASGRDTQYF.

The chain combines TRBV13 with TRBJ1-1; D ambiguous. The germline V gene has CDR1 PRHDT and CDR2 FYEKMQ (reference sequence). The CDR3 runs 15 residues. V lost 5 bases and J 5 bases, leaving 18 bases between the germline ends. The CDR3, as DNA: TGTGCCAGCAGCCCCTCGAGGGCTTTTCGAACTGAAGCTTTCTTT. Amino acid sequence: CASSPSRAFRTEAFF.